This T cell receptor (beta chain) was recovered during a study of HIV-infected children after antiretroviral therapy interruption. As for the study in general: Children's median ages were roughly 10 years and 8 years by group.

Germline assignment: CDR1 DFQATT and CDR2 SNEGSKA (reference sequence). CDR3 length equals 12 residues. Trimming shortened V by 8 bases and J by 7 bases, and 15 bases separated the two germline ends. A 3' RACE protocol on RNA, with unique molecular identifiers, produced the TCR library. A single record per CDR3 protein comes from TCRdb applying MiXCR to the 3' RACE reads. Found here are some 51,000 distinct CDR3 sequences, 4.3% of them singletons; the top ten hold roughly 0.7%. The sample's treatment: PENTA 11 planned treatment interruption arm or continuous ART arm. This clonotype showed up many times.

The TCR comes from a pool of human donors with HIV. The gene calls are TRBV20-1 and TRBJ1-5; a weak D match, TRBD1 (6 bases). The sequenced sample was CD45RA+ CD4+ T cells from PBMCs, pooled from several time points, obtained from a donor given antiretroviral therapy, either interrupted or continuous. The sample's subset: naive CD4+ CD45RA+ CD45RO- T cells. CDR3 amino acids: CSSTGNTQPQHF. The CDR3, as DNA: TGCAGTTCCACAGGGAATACCCAGCCCCAGCATTTT.